The 29 T cell receptor beta chains reported below all come from one sample, sequenced in a study of CD4 T cells in relation to SARS-CoV-2 and coronaviruses. These receptors are not linked to any known antigen. Repertoires were generated with immunoSEQ multiplex PCR, while TCRdb's copy carries only in-frame clones and drops some. This table has about 40,000 clones, around three quarters appearing once. What was sequenced was memory CD4+ T cells from PBMCs, cultured in vitro. Source of these receptors: an adult with COVID-19.

This clone is termed medium-sized. DNA of the CDR3: TGTGCCAGCAGCCAAGCCGTGGGATACGAGCAGTACTTC. It translates to CASSQAVGYEQYF. V and J are TRBV3-1 (or the pseudogene TRBV3-2) and TRBJ2-7; no clear D gene. The CDR3 loop spans 13 amino acids. Germline V gene sequence: CDR1 LGHDT, CDR2 YNNKEL (reference sequence). Trimming removed 1 base from V and 4 bases from J, with 8 bases in between.

The chain uses TRBV30 and TRBJ2-3; 11 positions agree with TRBD2. V was pared by 8 bases and J by 4 bases, with 11 bases of the junction left unmatched. The CDR3 loop spans 15 amino acids. The germline V gene has CDR1 GTSNPN and CDR2 SVGIG (reference sequence). CDR3 nucleotide sequence: TGTGCCCTGGGGCTAGCGGGAGGAGGCTCAGATACGCAGTATTTT. Translated: CALGLAGGGSDTQYF.

The chain uses TRBV14 and TRBJ2-1; 8 bases align to TRBD2. The V gene's germline CDR1 is SGHDN and CDR2 FVKESK. This CDR3 spans 15 amino acids. The J segment lost 1 base and the V segment lost 3 bases, leaving 2 bases of the junction unmatched. CDR3 in amino acids: CASSQVAGSYNEQFF. For the CDR3, the DNA is TGTGCCAGCAGCCAGGTAGCGGGGTCCTACAATGAGCAGTTCTTC.

A few counts support this clone. The rearrangement uses TRBV29-1 and TRBJ2-7, with TRBD1 matching 8 bases. Germline loops: CDR1 SQVTM, CDR2 ANQGSEA. V shed 4 bases, J shed 0 bases, and the junction held 8 bases outside the gene matches. The CDR3 covers 15 residues. The CDR3 DNA sequence: TGCAGCGTTGCCAGGGGGCGCAGACCCTCCTACGAGCAGTACTTC. Amino acids: CSVARGRRPSYEQYF.

This clone showed up just a few times. J is TRBJ1-1 and V is TRBV5-1, with D perhaps TRBD1 (6 bases). Germline CDR1 SGHRS, CDR2 YFSETQ. The CDR3 totals 14 residues. V lost 3 bases, J lost 2 bases, and 11 bases lay in between. CDR3 sequence reads: CASSWGPGNTEAFF. The CDR3, as DNA: TGCGCCAGCAGCTGGGGGCCGGGAAACACTGAAGCTTTCTTT. The entire variable domain, with the rest obtained from reference TRBV5-1 and TRBJ1-1, is as follows: KAGVTQTPRYLIKTRGQQVTLSCSPISGHRSVSWYQQTPGQGLQFLFEYFSETQRNKGNFPGRFSGRQFSNSRSEMNVSTLELGDSALYLCASSWGPGNTEAFFGQGTRLTVV.

The chain uses TRBV7-8 and TRBJ2-2; 11 nucleotides match TRBD2. J gave up 1 base and V 3 bases, and 7 bases lay outside the gene matches. The CDR3 is 18 residues long. Germline V gives CDR1 SGHVS, CDR2 FQNEAQ. The CDR3 nucleotides read TGTGCCAGCAGCTTCCTGACTAGCGGGATGAGGAACACCGGGGAGCTGTTTTTT. Amino acid sequence: CASSFLTSGMRNTGELFF.

The CDR3 spells CASSRRIIGQETQYF. The CDR3 coding sequence is TGTGCCAGCAGCCGACGGATTATTGGGCAAGAGACCCAGTACTTC. The gene calls are TRBV5-4 and TRBJ2-5; D gene uncertain. Trimming took off 4 bases at V and 2 bases at J, with 15 bases between the two ends. The CDR3 extends over 15 amino acids. Germline CDR1 is SGHNT and CDR2 is YYREEE (reference sequence).

V and J are TRBV18 and TRBJ1-1, with D tentatively TRBD1 (6 bases). The CDR3 contains 15 residues. CDR1 and CDR2 from the germline V gene are KGHSH and LQKENI. The germline V and J ends were trimmed by 2 bases and 4 bases, with 14 bases remaining between them. The CDR3 sequence: CASSPNRATGTEAFF. In nucleotides, the CDR3 is TGTGCCAGCTCACCAAACAGGGCGACGGGCACTGAAGCTTTCTTT. Supplemented by reference TRBV18 and TRBJ1-1, the full variable domain reads NAGVMQNPRHLVRRRGQEARLRCSPMKGHSHVYWYRQLPEEGLKFMVYLQKENIIDESGMPKERFSAEFPKEGPSILRIQQVVRGDSAAYFCASSPNRATGTEAFFGQGTRLTVV.

The J gene is TRBJ1-4, the V gene TRBV18; tentatively, D is TRBD1 (5 bases). This CDR3 comprises 15 residues. From germline, CDR1 is KGHSH and CDR2 LQKENI. V was cut by 3 bases and J by 8 bases, with 16 bases left in between. The CDR3 DNA is TGTGCCAGCTCACCTCTGTCGGGGCAGGGCGAAAAACTGTTTTTT. This codes for CASSPLSGQGEKLFF.

The rearrangement uses TRBV10-2 and TRBJ2-7; TRBD2 matches at 7 bases. Germline values: CDR1 WSHSY, CDR2 SAAADI. The CDR3 consists of 15 residues. The V and J ends lost 6 bases and 4 bases, in that order; junction bases with no gene match: 12. The CDR3 nucleotides read TGCGCCAGCAGCCCCCGCAGCTGGGGGGGGTACGAGCAGTACTTC. As protein: CASSPRSWGGYEQYF.

V and J are TRBV28 and TRBJ2-7; TRBD1 aligns across 9 bases. The CDR3 loop spans 16 amino acids. The germline V gene encodes CDR1 MDHEN and CDR2 SYDVKM. V shed 5 bases, J shed 0 bases, and the junction held 8 bases outside the gene matches. CDR3: CASSKLPGQGSYEQYF. In DNA, the CDR3 is TGTGCCAGCAGTAAACTGCCGGGACAGGGCTCCTACGAGCAGTACTTC.

The rearrangement joins TRBV11-2 to TRBJ2-7; 7 bases agree with TRBD1. The CDR3 contains 14 residues. V gave up 3 bases and J gave up 3 bases; unmatched junction bases: 5. CDR1 SGHAT and CDR2 FQNNGV come from the germline V gene. The CDR3 bases are TGTGCCAGCAGCTTGACAGGGTCGGGCTACGAGCAGTACTTC. This codes for CASSLTGSGYEQYF.

The rearrangement links TRBV5-6 to TRBJ2-5, with a weak D call TRBD1 (8 bases). Trimming pared 3 bases from V and 5 bases from J, leaving 14 bases between. The CDR3 totals 14 residues. Germline values: CDR1 SGHDT, CDR2 YYEEEE. The DNA for the CDR3 is TGTGCCAGCAGCTCACAACAGGGGGGGGAGACCCAGTACTTC. Translating gives CASSSQQGGETQYF. The full variable domain, with the rest looked up from reference TRBV5-6 and TRBJ2-5, is DAGVTQSPTHLIKTRGQQVTLRCSPKSGHDTVSWYQQALGQGPQFIFQYYEEEERQRGNFPDRFSGHQFPNYSSELNVNALLLGDSALYLCASSSQQGGETQYFGPGTRLLVL.

The rearrangement joins TRBV6-6 to TRBJ1-3, with 8 bases matching TRBD1. J lost 0 bases, V lost 6 bases, and 4 bases had no gene match. This CDR3 is built from 15 residues. CDR1 and CDR2 (germline): MNHNY, SVGAGI (reference sequence). CDR3 sequence (DNA): TGTGCCAGCAGCTTCGACAGGGGCTCTGGAAACACCATATATTTT. This codes for CASSFDRGSGNTIYF.

The J gene is TRBJ2-1, the V gene TRBV29-1, with TRBD2 identical over 11 bases. This CDR3 region has 17 residues. The germline V gene has CDR1 SQVTM and CDR2 ANQGSEA. The V gene end was trimmed by 1 base and the J gene end by 6 bases; junction bases not matched to a gene: 11. This chain's CDR3 is CSVEGRVAGGPSNEQFF. CDR3 DNA sequence: TGCAGCGTTGAAGGCCGAGTAGCGGGAGGGCCATCCAATGAGCAGTTCTTC.

The J gene is TRBJ2-3, the V gene TRBV7-3; D tentatively reads TRBD1 or TRBD2 (6 bases each). Germline V gene lookup returns CDR1 SGHTA and CDR2 FQGTGA. V was cut by 4 bases and J by 1 base, with 12 bases left in between. The CDR3 consists of 15 residues. CDR3 bases: TGTGCCAGCAGCTGGTCAGGGGAGGGCACAGATACGCAGTATTTT. Its protein product is CASSWSGEGTDTQYF. Supplemented by reference TRBV7-3 and TRBJ2-3, the full variable domain reads GAGVSQTPSNKVTEKGKYVELRCDPISGHTALYWYRQSLGQGPEFLIYFQGTGAADDSGLPNDRFFAVRPEGSVSTLKIQRTERGDSAVYLCASSWSGEGTDTQYFGPGTRLTVL.

The rearrangement joins TRBV4-2 to TRBJ2-7; D is uncertain. V was pared by 1 base and J by 1 base, with 11 bases between. Germline V gene data show CDR1 as LGHNA and CDR2 as YNFKEQ. CDR3 length equals 15 residues. The CDR3 loop reads CASSQGLGESYEQYF. CDR3 in DNA: TGTGCCAGCAGCCAAGGTCTTGGCGAATCCTACGAGCAGTACTTC.

This chain uses TRBV7-3 with TRBJ2-7; no definite D call. The CDR3 runs to 15 residues. CDR1 and CDR2 (germline): SGHTA, FQGTGA. The V end was cut by 2 bases, the J end by 2 bases, with 13 bases between. The CDR3 region is CASSLRPGPAYEQYF. CDR3 coding DNA: TGTGCCAGCAGCTTACGGCCCGGGCCGGCCTACGAGCAGTACTTC.

V and J are TRBV24-1 and TRBJ2-3, with a possible D match to TRBD1 (5 bases). Trimming took off 9 bases at V and 2 bases at J, with 11 bases between the two ends. The CDR3 totals 13 residues. The V gene's germline CDR1 is KGHDR and CDR2 SFDVKD. Written as DNA, the CDR3 is TGTGCCACCGTGGACACAGTCACAGATACGCAGTATTTT. Protein: CATVDTVTDTQYF.

This sequence joins TRBV28 and TRBJ2-1; a possible D gene is TRBD2 (5 bases). V was pared by 7 bases and J by 0 bases, with 13 bases between. CDR1 is MDHEN, CDR2 SYDVKM, per germline. The CDR3 has 15 residues. The CDR3 region is CASISRGASYNEQFF. The CDR3 DNA sequence: TGTGCCAGCATCTCCCGGGGAGCCTCCTACAATGAGCAGTTCTTC.

The rearrangement uses TRBV4-1 and TRBJ1-2; D is ambiguous. Germline V lookup: CDR1 MGHRA, CDR2 YSYEKL. Trimming left V 4 bases short and J 2 bases short, with 11 bases between. There are 14 residues in the CDR3. CDR3 sequence (DNA): TGCGCCAGCAGCCCAATTGGACGGAACTATGGCTACACCTTC. Protein product: CASSPIGRNYGYTF.

V is TRBV4-1 and J is TRBJ2-7; 11 nucleotides match TRBD1. V shed 3 bases and J 5 bases; nucleotides not matched to a gene: 6. Germline V gives CDR1 MGHRA, CDR2 YSYEKL. The CDR3 sequence is 15 residues long. The CDR3, as DNA: TGCGCCAGCAGCCAGTTCCGGGACAGGGGGGACGAGCAGTACTTC. It specifies CASSQFRDRGDEQYF.

This sequence joins TRBV21-1 and TRBJ2-7. TRBV21-1 corresponds to a pseudogene. The CDR3 has 16 residues. Here the CDR3 DNA reads TGTGCCAGCAGTAAGAGAGTGTCCTGGGGTTCGTTCGAGCAGTACTTC. Its protein product is CASSKRVSWGSFEQYF.

The genes are TRBV20-1 and TRBJ2-1; D is perhaps TRBD2 (5 bases). The length of the CDR3 is 11 residues. The germline gives CDR1 DFQATT, CDR2 SNEGSKA (reference sequence). Trimming shortened V by 6 bases and J by 3 bases, and 6 bases separated the two germline ends. CDR3 sequence: CSAGDYNEQFF. CDR3 DNA: TGCAGTGCCGGGGACTACAATGAGCAGTTCTTC.

The chain uses TRBV3-1 (or the pseudogene TRBV3-2) and TRBJ1-4; D is uncertain. CDR1 LGHDT and CDR2 YNNKEL come from the germline V gene (reference sequence). CDR3 length: 15 residues. Between the trimmed V and J ends, which lost 4 bases and 7 bases, there was a span of 16 bases. CDR3 protein: CASSPQTYVGEKLFF. CDR3 nucleotide sequence: TGTGCCAGCAGCCCCCAAACTTACGTGGGTGAAAAACTGTTTTTT.

This chain uses TRBV11-2 with TRBJ2-5; D gene unclear. The V and J ends lost 8 bases and 2 bases respectively, with 12 bases between them. CDR1 and CDR2 (germline): SGHAT, FQNNGV. The CDR3 runs 13 residues. The CDR3 here is CASSRVQQETQYF. CDR3 bases: TGTGCCAGCTCCCGGGTCCAGCAAGAGACCCAGTACTTC.

This clone was seen just once. V usage is TRBV11-2 and J usage is TRBJ2-3; weak D call: TRBD1 (6 bases). The CDR3 totals 16 residues. Trimming stripped 5 bases from V and 2 bases from J, with 17 bases between. Looked up from germline, CDR1 is SGHAT and CDR2 is FQNNGV. CDR3 DNA: TGTGCCAGCAGCCCTAGAGGGGACAAATCCACAGATACGCAGTATTTT. It specifies CASSPRGDKSTDTQYF.

This clone was picked up one time. The rearrangement links TRBV7-9 to TRBJ2-3, with 8 bases fitting TRBD2. In germline, CDR1 is SEHNR, CDR2 FQNEAQ (reference sequence). V lost 1 base and J lost 2; bases outside the gene matches: 11. There are 18 residues in the CDR3. CDR3 nucleotide sequence: TGTGCCAGCAGCTTAGATGTTCGAGCGGGAGCGTACACAGATACGCAGTATTTT. Protein product: CASSLDVRAGAYTDTQYF.

The chain has TRBV27 and TRBJ2-7; D uncertain. Germline V gene lookup returns CDR1 MNHEY and CDR2 SMNVEV (reference sequence). There are 14 residues in the CDR3. Trimming removed 5 bases from V and 2 bases from J, with 13 bases in between. The CDR3 spells CASSPSKTAYEQYF. CDR3 sequence (DNA): TGTGCCAGCAGTCCGTCGAAGACCGCCTACGAGCAGTACTTC.